This T cell receptor (beta chain) was recorded in a study of shared clonotypes between healthy human individuals. Background on the study: CD8 memory received one plate per donor, CD8 naive two, CD4 memory three and CD4 naive three.

Clones were read by immunoSEQ multiplex PCR, and TCRdb kept only the in-frame ones, dropping some. In the table there are some 630,000 clones, less than 80% of which are singletons. Material for sequencing was memory CD4+ T cells sorted from blood. Described subset: CD45RA-negative fraction. The sequence came from a woman younger than 45 in good health.

For the CDR3, the DNA is TGCGCCAGCAGCCAAGATAGGGGGCAGTTCTTC. It is translated as CASSQDRGQFF. The chain carries TRBV4-1 and TRBJ2-1; a weak D match, TRBD1 (5 bases). Germline CDR1 and CDR2: MGHRA and YSYEKL. This CDR3 spans 11 amino acids. The V end was cut by 0 bases, the J end by 12 bases, with 6 bases between.